One and the same sample provided the 29 T cell receptor beta chains below, sequenced in a study of cytomegalovirus exposure and HLA in healthy donors. It was with 60 Vbeta and 13 Jbeta primers that the PCR ran. Sequenced by immunoSEQ multiplex PCR; TCRdb stores in-frame clones only, minus some. The sample lists 130,000 or so clones, nearly 80% occurring once. What was sequenced was PBMCs. These receptor sequences come from a woman between 35 and 50 years old in good health and CMV-seronegative.

This clone was seen only once. J is TRBJ2-2 and V is TRBV7-2; 7 bases map to TRBD2. The germline V gene encodes CDR1 SGHTA and CDR2 FQGNSA. V dropped 5 bases and J dropped 5; count of bases not matched to a gene: 5. CDR3 size: 14 residues. CDR3 DNA sequence: TGTGCCAGCAGCACCCGACTAGCTACCGGGGAGCTGTTTTTT. Its protein is CASSTRLATGELFF.

The rearrangement links TRBV6-5 to TRBJ1-2; TRBD1 aligns across 7 bases. J was trimmed by 3 bases and V by 4 bases; bases with no gene match: 5. The CDR3 totals 14 residues. Germline V gives CDR1 MNHEY, CDR2 SVGAGI. The CDR3 here is CASSFTGEDYGYTF. As DNA, the CDR3 is TGTGCCAGCAGTTTCACAGGGGAGGACTATGGCTACACCTTC.

The chain couples TRBV5-1 to TRBJ2-6, with 8 positions matching TRBD1. V lost 3 bases, J lost 2 bases, and 13 bases stayed unmatched. Germline CDR1 is SGHRS and CDR2 is YFSETQ. This CDR3 contains 19 residues. The CDR3 spells CASSSIAGQGVTGANVLTF. The CDR3, as DNA: TGCGCCAGCAGCTCTATCGCTGGACAGGGAGTCACTGGGGCCAACGTCCTGACTTTC.

This clone was recorded once. The CDR3 loop is CASSPRVNTEAFF. CDR3 DNA sequence: TGTGCCAGCAGCCCGCGGGTGAACACTGAAGCTTTCTTT. This chain links TRBV7-8 with TRBJ1-1, with unresolved D. V was trimmed by 5 bases and J by 0 bases, leaving 7 bases between them. Germline values: CDR1 SGHVS, CDR2 FQNEAQ. This CDR3 comprises 13 residues.

The chain has TRBV28 and TRBJ1-4; possibly TRBD1 for D (6 bases). In germline, CDR1 is MDHEN, CDR2 SYDVKM. This CDR3 region has 15 residues. V lost 2 bases, J lost 8 bases, and 15 bases lay in between. DNA of the CDR3: TGTGCCAGCAGTTTACGGGCCAGGGGACGGGAAAAACTGTTTTTT. Its protein is CASSLRARGREKLFF.

The chain is built from TRBV29-1 and TRBJ2-3; 7 bases align to TRBD2. The CDR3 totals 13 residues. Germline V lookup: CDR1 SQVTM, CDR2 ANQGSEA. CDR3 amino acids: CVGEGGPTDTQYF. The CDR3 DNA reads TGCGTTGGAGAGGGAGGGCCGACAGATACGCAGTATTTT.

The rearrangement links TRBV18 to TRBJ1-4; D is uncertain. The CDR3 runs to 13 residues. Germline-derived CDR1 and CDR2 are KGHSH and LQKENI. Trimming shortened V by 1 base and J by 8 bases, and 8 bases separated the two germline ends. For the CDR3, the DNA is TGTGCCAGCTCACCACAGGGAGGAGAAAAACTGTTTTTT. This sequence encodes CASSPQGGEKLFF.

The chain joins TRBV28 to TRBJ2-1; 12 bases line up with TRBD2. CDR3 length: 15 amino acids. J lost 3 bases, V lost 5 bases, and 2 bases had no gene match. Germline CDR1 reads MDHEN; CDR2 reads SYDVKM. The CDR3 sequence is CASSETSGSYNEQFF. In DNA form, the CDR3 reads TGTGCCAGCAGTGAGACTAGCGGGAGCTACAATGAGCAGTTCTTC.

This chain uses TRBV6-6 with TRBJ1-5, with TRBD1 as a possible D gene (5 bases). CDR1 MNHNY and CDR2 SVGAGI come from the germline V gene (reference sequence). The CDR3 spans 14 residues. V was pared by 2 bases and J by 1 base, with 6 bases between. CDR3 sequence (DNA): TGTGCCAGCAGTTACGGGGGGAGCAATCAGCCCCAGCATTTT. This translates into CASSYGGSNQPQHF.

This clone was recorded a few times. This sequence joins TRBV5-5 and TRBJ2-1, with 8 bases matching TRBD2. CDR1 is SGHKS, CDR2 YYEKEE, per germline (reference sequence). V was clipped by 1 base and J by 2 bases; unmatched bases: 2. This CDR3 comprises 15 residues. CDR3 DNA: TGTGCCAGCAGCTTGTCGGGACTAGCCTACAATGAGCAGTTCTTC. It codes for CASSLSGLAYNEQFF.

For the CDR3, the DNA is TGTGCCAGCAGTTACGGGGCAGGGTTGGGCGGGGAGCTGTTTTTT. Amino acid sequence: CASSYGAGLGGELFF. The chain is built from TRBV6-5 and TRBJ2-2; D possibly corresponds to TRBD1 (5 bases). V dropped 2 bases and J dropped 7 bases, with 14 bases sitting between them. CDR3 size: 15 residues. Per the germline V gene, CDR1 is MNHEY and CDR2 is SVGAGI.

This chain joins TRBV5-4 and TRBJ2-5; 14 nucleotides match TRBD2. Germline lookup yields CDR1 SGHNT and CDR2 YYREEE (reference sequence). Unmatched junction bases numbered 3, after V lost 0 bases and J lost 5 bases. The CDR3 has 16 amino acids. The CDR3 here is CASSLGGTSGSETQYF. DNA of the CDR3: TGTGCCAGCAGCTTGGGGGGGACTAGCGGGAGTGAGACCCAGTACTTC.

The CDR3, as DNA: TGTGCCAGCAGCTACCAAGGGGGACATACTTACGAGCAGTACTTC. Translation: CASSYQGGHTYEQYF. The chain is built from TRBV7-9 and TRBJ2-7; a possible D gene is TRBD1 (6 bases). CDR3 length: 15 residues. V was cut by 4 bases and J by 4 bases, with 17 bases left in between. Germline CDR1 reads SEHNR; CDR2 reads FQNEAQ (reference sequence).

This clone was seen only once. The CDR3 region is CASSLTEDSLVEAFF. CDR3 DNA: TGTGCCAGCAGCTTAACGGAGGACAGTTTAGTTGAAGCTTTCTTT. V gene TRBV7-3 combines with J gene TRBJ1-1, with D perhaps TRBD1 (6 bases). The CDR3 sequence is 15 residues long. The V and J ends lost 0 bases and 7 bases respectively, with 15 bases between them. Germline-derived CDR1 and CDR2 are SGHTA and FQGTGA.

The J gene is TRBJ2-3, the V gene TRBV29-1, with D possibly TRBD1 on 6 matching bases. Trimming took off 2 bases at V and 5 bases at J, with 8 bases between the two ends. Germline CDR1 reads SQVTM; CDR2 reads ANQGSEA. The CDR3 has 12 amino acids. The CDR3, as DNA: TGCAGCGTTGAACAGGGGATAGATACGCAGTATTTT. Translation gives CSVEQGIDTQYF.

The chain couples TRBV7-2 to TRBJ2-2; D remains unclear. CDR1 and CDR2 (germline): SGHTA, FQGNSA. Trimming left V 1 base short and J 6 bases short, with 12 bases between. The CDR3 runs 15 residues. In nucleotides, the CDR3 is TGTGCCAGCAGCTTAGGGGTAGCACAAGCCGGGGAGCTGTTTTTT. This sequence encodes CASSLGVAQAGELFF.

The chain links TRBV6-1 to TRBJ2-7; 10 bases align to TRBD1. Germline V gene lookup returns CDR1 MNHNS and CDR2 SASEGT. This CDR3 has 17 residues. J was trimmed by 3 bases and V by 4 bases; bases with no gene match: 12. CDR3 coding DNA: TGTGCCAGCAGTGGAGGGCCTCCGGGACAGGGGAACTACGAGCAGTACTTC. Its protein product is CASSGGPPGQGNYEQYF.

The chain carries TRBV11-2 and TRBJ2-7; D might be TRBD1 (6 bases). Germline lookup yields CDR1 SGHAT and CDR2 FQNNGV. The CDR3 contains 14 residues. The V end was cut by 8 bases, the J end by 6 bases, with 20 bases between. CDR3 amino acids: CASSGVKRLLEQYF. The DNA of the CDR3 is TGTGCCAGCTCAGGGGTTAAGAGGTTGCTCGAGCAGTACTTC.

In this sample, this clone turned up a few times. The V gene is TRBV19, the J gene TRBJ2-7, with 9 bases lining up with TRBD1. The CDR3 runs to 15 residues. Germline trimming cut 5 bases from V and 7 bases from J; bases unmatched to any gene: 12. In germline, CDR1 is LNHDA, CDR2 SQIVND (reference sequence). The CDR3 sequence is CASSPRTGVVGEQYF. The DNA of the CDR3 is TGTGCCAGTAGTCCGAGGACAGGGGTAGTGGGAGAGCAGTACTTC.

In its sample, this clone was seen a few times. The rearrangement links TRBV2 to TRBJ2-3; D is perhaps TRBD2 (6 bases). Trimming pared 11 bases from V and 4 bases from J, leaving 16 bases between. CDR3 length equals 13 residues. Germline lookup yields CDR1 SNHLY and CDR2 FYNNEI. CDR3 nucleotides: TGTGCCGGAGGGAAAGGGTCGGCAGATACGCAGTATTTT. Protein product: CAGGKGSADTQYF. The entire variable domain, with the rest obtained from reference TRBV2 and TRBJ2-3, is as follows: EPEVTQTPSHQVTQMGQEVILRCVPISNHLYFYWYRQILGQKVEFLVSFYNNEISEKSEIFDDQFSVERPDGSNFTLKIRSTKLEDSAMYFCAGGKGSADTQYFGPGTRLTVL.

The rearrangement uses TRBV19 and TRBJ2-7; 7 nucleotides align to TRBD2. V shed 3 bases, J shed 3 bases, and the junction held 8 bases outside the gene matches. The length of the CDR3 is 15 residues. Germline V CDR1 and CDR2: LNHDA, SQIVND (reference sequence). CDR3: CASSIFAGAHYEQYF. The CDR3 bases are TGTGCCAGTAGTATTTTCGCGGGAGCGCACTACGAGCAGTACTTC.

The V call is TRBV9, the J call TRBJ1-1, with D perhaps matching TRBD1 (5 bases). In germline, CDR1 is SGDLS, CDR2 YYNGEE. V dropped 0 bases and J dropped 10 bases, with 16 bases sitting between them. The CDR3 is 14 residues long. The CDR3 coding sequence is TGTGCCAGCAGCGTAGGTGCGGGGCCTGGGGGAGCTTTCTTT. This encodes CASSVGAGPGGAFF.

The V call is TRBV7-2, the J call TRBJ2-7; TRBD2 is a possible D gene (5 bases). V dropped 5 bases and J dropped 2 bases, with 16 bases sitting between them. Germline V lookup: CDR1 SGHTA, CDR2 FQGNSA. The CDR3 runs to 15 residues. CDR3: CASSAVQGSPYEQYF. DNA for the CDR3: TGTGCCAGCAGCGCCGTCCAAGGGAGCCCCTACGAGCAGTACTTC.

This chain uses TRBV6-5 with TRBJ2-3, with D possibly matching TRBD2 (6 bases). Trimming removed 5 bases from V and 11 bases from J, with 20 bases in between. This CDR3 is 14 amino acids long. Per the germline V gene, CDR1 is MNHEY and CDR2 is SVGAGI. The CDR3 DNA follows: TGTGCCAGCAGTATGGTGGACTATTTGTCCTGGCAGTATTTT. This translates into CASSMVDYLSWQYF.

This sequence joins TRBV25-1 and TRBJ1-4; no clear D. Trimming removed 6 bases from V and 7 bases from J, with 15 bases in between. Germline V gives CDR1 MGHDK, CDR2 SYGVNS. CDR3 length equals 14 residues. The CDR3, as DNA: TGTGCCAGCAGAGACTCAACAGCGGGTGAAAAACTGTTTTTT. It encodes CASRDSTAGEKLFF.

This clone appeared a few times. CDR3 region: CAISGREKAFF. In nucleotides, the CDR3 is TGTGCCATCAGCGGACGGGAGAAAGCTTTCTTT. The rearrangement joins TRBV10-3 to TRBJ1-1; no reliable D call. This CDR3 comprises 11 residues. Per germline, CDR1 ENHRY and CDR2 SYGVKD. The germline V and J ends were trimmed by 6 bases and 9 bases, with 11 bases remaining between them.

J is TRBJ1-2 and V is TRBV14; no clear D. V lost 1 base and J 9 bases, leaving 6 bases between the germline ends. The CDR3 runs to 11 residues. Germline CDR1 is SGHDN and CDR2 is FVKESK. As DNA, the CDR3 is TGTGCCAGCAGCCAAGGAACACGCTACACCTTC. This translates into CASSQGTRYTF.

The gene calls are TRBV4-2 and TRBJ2-5; TRBD1 might be the D (7 bases). The DNA end is more similar to TRBJ2-7, so the J call may be wrong. CDR1 is LGHNA, CDR2 YNFKEQ, per germline. This CDR3 has 15 amino acids. The CDR3, as DNA: TGTGCCAGCAAGGGGGCCGGAGGGAGCTCCTACGAGCAGTACTTC. Residues: CASKGAGGSSYEQYF.

This chain uses TRBV10-1 with TRBJ2-4; D possibly corresponds to TRBD1 (8 bases). The CDR3 is made up of 15 amino acids. Germline CDR1 reads WNHNN; CDR2 reads SYGVQD (reference sequence). Trimming pared 6 bases from V and 12 bases from J, leaving 24 bases between. The CDR3 loop reads CASSLGQGGEGSQYF. In nucleotides, the CDR3 is TGCGCCAGCAGCCTCGGACAGGGAGGGGAGGGCAGTCAGTACTTC.